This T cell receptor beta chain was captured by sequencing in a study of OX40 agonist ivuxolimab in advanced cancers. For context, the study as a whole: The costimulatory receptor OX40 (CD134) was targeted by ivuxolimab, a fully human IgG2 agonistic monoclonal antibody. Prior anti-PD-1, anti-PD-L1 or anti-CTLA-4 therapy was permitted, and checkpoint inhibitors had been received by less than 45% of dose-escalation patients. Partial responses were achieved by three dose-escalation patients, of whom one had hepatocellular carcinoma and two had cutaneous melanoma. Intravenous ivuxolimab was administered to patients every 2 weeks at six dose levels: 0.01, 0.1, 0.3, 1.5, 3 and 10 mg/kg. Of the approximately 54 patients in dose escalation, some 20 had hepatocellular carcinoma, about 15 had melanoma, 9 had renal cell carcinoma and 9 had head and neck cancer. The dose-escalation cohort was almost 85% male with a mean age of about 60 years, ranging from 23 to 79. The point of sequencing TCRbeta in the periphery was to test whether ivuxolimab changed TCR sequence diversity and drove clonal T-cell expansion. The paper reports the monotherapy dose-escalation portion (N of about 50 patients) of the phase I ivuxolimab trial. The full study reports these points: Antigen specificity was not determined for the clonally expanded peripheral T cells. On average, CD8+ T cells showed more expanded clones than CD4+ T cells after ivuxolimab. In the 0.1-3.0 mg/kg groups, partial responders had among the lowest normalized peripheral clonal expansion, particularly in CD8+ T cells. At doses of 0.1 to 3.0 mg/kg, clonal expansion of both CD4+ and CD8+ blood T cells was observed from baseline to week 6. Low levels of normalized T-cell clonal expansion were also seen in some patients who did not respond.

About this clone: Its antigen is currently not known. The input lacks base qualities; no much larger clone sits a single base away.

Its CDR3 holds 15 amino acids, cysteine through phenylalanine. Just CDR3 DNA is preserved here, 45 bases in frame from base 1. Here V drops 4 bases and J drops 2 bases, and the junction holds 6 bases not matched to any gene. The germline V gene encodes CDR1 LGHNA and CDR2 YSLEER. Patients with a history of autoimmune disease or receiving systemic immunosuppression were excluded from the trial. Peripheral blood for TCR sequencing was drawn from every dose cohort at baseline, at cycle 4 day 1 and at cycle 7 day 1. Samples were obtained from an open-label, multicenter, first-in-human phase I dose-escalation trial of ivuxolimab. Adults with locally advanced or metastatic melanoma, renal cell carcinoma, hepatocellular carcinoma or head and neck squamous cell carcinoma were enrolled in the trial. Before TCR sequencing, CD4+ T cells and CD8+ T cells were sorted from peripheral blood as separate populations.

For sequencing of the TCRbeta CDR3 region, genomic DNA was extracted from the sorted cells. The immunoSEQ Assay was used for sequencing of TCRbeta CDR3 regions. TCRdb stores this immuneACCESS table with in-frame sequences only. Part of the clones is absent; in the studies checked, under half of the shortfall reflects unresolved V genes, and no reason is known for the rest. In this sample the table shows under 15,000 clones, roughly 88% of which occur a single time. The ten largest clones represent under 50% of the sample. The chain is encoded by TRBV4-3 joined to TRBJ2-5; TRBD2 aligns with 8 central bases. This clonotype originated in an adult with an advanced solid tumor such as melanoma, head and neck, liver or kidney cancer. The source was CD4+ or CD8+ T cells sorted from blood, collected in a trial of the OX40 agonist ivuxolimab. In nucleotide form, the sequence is TGCGCCAGCAGCCGGACGGGGGGGGCACAAGAGACCCAGTACTTC. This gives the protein CASSRTGGAQETQYF.